These 30 T cell receptor beta chains originate from one sample sequenced in a study of T cell clones after liver transplantation. Clones were sequenced by immunoSEQ multiplex PCR, and TCRdb holds only the in-frame ones, with some missing. The table lists 15,000 to 20,000 clones, approximately 80% of them singletons. Material: CD8+ T cells from blood, obtained less than 50 months after liver transplant. These receptors were taken from a human patient who received a liver transplant. Some T cells may trace back to the graft donor.

The V gene is TRBV11-3, the J gene TRBJ2-5; tentative D call: TRBD1 (6 bases). The V and J ends lost 5 bases and 2 bases respectively, with 12 bases between them. The germline V gene has CDR1 SGHNT and CDR2 YENEEA. This CDR3 comprises 14 residues. CDR3 sequence reads: CASSGYREQETQYF. The DNA for the CDR3 is TGTGCCAGCAGCGGCTACAGGGAGCAAGAGACCCAGTACTTC.

Relative to its sample, this clone is large. The J gene is TRBJ2-1, the V gene TRBV6-5, with a possible D match to TRBD2 (6 bases). In germline, CDR1 is MNHEY, CDR2 SVGAGI. The ends were cut back, 5 bases at V and 8 bases at J, with 16 bases in the middle. The length of the CDR3 is 14 residues. The CDR3 loop reads CASSEWGEKDEQFF. The CDR3 nucleotides are TGTGCCAGCAGTGAATGGGGGGAAAAGGATGAGCAGTTCTTC.

This chain uses TRBV5-1 with TRBJ2-7, with TRBD1 as a possible D gene (5 bases). V was shortened by 4 bases and J by 1 base, with 9 bases between the two germline ends. CDR3 length: 13 amino acids. Germline CDR1 and CDR2: SGHRS and YFSETQ. The DNA of the CDR3 is TGCGCCAGCAGCCCTGACAGATCCTACGAGCAGTACTTC. Translation: CASSPDRSYEQYF.

CDR3 loop: CASSQGLAGPAYEQYF. The CDR3 DNA sequence: TGTGCCAGCAGCCAAGGACTAGCGGGCCCTGCCTACGAGCAGTACTTC. The chain uses TRBV5-4 and TRBJ2-7; TRBD2 aligns across 11 bases. CDR3 length: 16 residues. V was clipped by 4 bases and J by 2 bases; unmatched bases: 8. Per germline, CDR1 SGHNT and CDR2 YYREEE (reference sequence).

This clone was seen more than once but under ten times. This chain links TRBV27 with TRBJ2-1, with TRBD1 as a possible D gene (5 bases). V shed 5 bases and J shed 8 bases, with 16 bases lying between them. This CDR3 spans 14 amino acids. The germline gives CDR1 MNHEY, CDR2 SMNVEV (reference sequence). This CDR3 is CASSPDYRLHEQFF. DNA for the CDR3: TGTGCCAGCAGTCCCGATTACAGGTTGCATGAGCAGTTCTTC.

The genes are TRBV11-1 and TRBJ1-1; D unclear. Germline CDR1 reads SGHAT; CDR2 reads FQDESV (reference sequence). The V end lost 5 bases, the J end lost 10 bases, and 20 bases lay between the germline ends. This CDR3 region has 14 residues. Here the CDR3 DNA reads TGTGCCAGCAGCCGAGGTCATGCCGGGATTGGAGCTTTCTTT. This codes for CASSRGHAGIGAFF.

The chain carries TRBV6-5 and TRBJ2-1, with a weak D call TRBD2 (5 bases). Germline CDR1 reads MNHEY; CDR2 reads SVGAGI. The ends were cut back, 7 bases at V and 2 bases at J, with 9 bases in the middle. CDR3 size: 13 residues. The CDR3 sequence: CASNAGPYNEQFF. In DNA, the CDR3 is TGTGCCAGCAATGCGGGTCCCTACAATGAGCAGTTCTTC.

The chain carries TRBV16 and TRBJ1-6, with TRBD1 as a possible D gene (6 bases). V was trimmed by 5 bases and J by 9 bases, leaving 20 bases between them. CDR3 size: 16 residues. Germline V lookup: CDR1 KGHSY, CDR2 FQNENV. CDR3 residues: CASSSPGGGVGSPLHF. In DNA, the CDR3 is TGTGCCAGCAGCTCTCCCGGTGGGGGCGTAGGTTCACCCCTCCACTTT.

This sequence joins TRBV19 and TRBJ2-1; TRBD1 matches 9 bases. After removal of 4 bases from V and 5 bases from J, the junction contained 9 bases not matched to a gene. Germline loops: CDR1 LNHDA, CDR2 SQIVND (reference sequence). The length of the CDR3 is 16 residues. The CDR3 DNA reads TGTGCCAGTAGTACGCCTACGGGACAGGGAGACAATGAGCAGTTCTTC. Amino acids: CASSTPTGQGDNEQFF.

A note on this clone: Because the CDR3's place on the DNA is in doubt, the DNA is left out and the CDR3 is given as listed by TCRdb. The chain joins TRBV6-5 to TRBJ2-1; the tabulated D call, TRBD1, remains unverified against the DNA. Per the germline V gene, CDR1 is MNHEY and CDR2 is SVGAGI. The CDR3 numbers 15 amino acids, ends counted. The CDR3 is CASSSSPGNYNEQFF.

The rearrangement joins TRBV6-5 to TRBJ1-5; D gene uncertain. CDR3 length equals 14 residues. With 10 bases removed from V and 1 base from J, the gap between germline ends came to 14 bases. Germline CDR1 MNHEY, CDR2 SVGAGI. CDR3 sequence: CATSGSLSNQPQHF. CDR3 sequence (DNA): TGTGCCACCTCAGGCTCCTTAAGCAATCAGCCCCAGCATTTT.

The chain recombines TRBV29-1 with TRBJ2-1, with 11 bases lining up with TRBD1. Trimming removed 6 bases from V and 5 bases from J; junction bases left unmatched: 3. CDR3 length: 13 residues. Per the germline V gene, CDR1 is SQVTM and CDR2 is ANQGSEA. CDR3 DNA: TGCAGCGTCCCGGACAGGGGGCACAATGAGCAGTTCTTC. Translating it yields CSVPDRGHNEQFF.

This clone has a single count. J is TRBJ2-7 and V is TRBV9; D is possibly TRBD2 (6 bases). The length of the CDR3 is 13 residues. Deletions cut 3 bases from V and 3 bases from J, with 10 bases between. The germline CDR1 and CDR2 sequences are SGDLS and YYNGEE. DNA of the CDR3: TGTGCCAGCAGCGCCGGGAGTAGCTACGAGCAGTACTTC. Amino acids: CASSAGSSYEQYF.

J is TRBJ2-7 and V is TRBV27, with 8 bases lining up with TRBD1. J lost 4 bases, V lost 3 bases, and 17 bases had no gene match. The length of the CDR3 is 18 residues. From germline, CDR1 is MNHEY and CDR2 SMNVEV (reference sequence). The CDR3 protein is CASSLAGAGTGLMYEQYF. CDR3 bases: TGTGCCAGCAGTTTGGCCGGGGCCGGGACAGGATTGATGTACGAGCAGTACTTC.

This clone was observed once. The CDR3 sequence is CASSQQGTSAETQYF. CDR3 DNA: TGCGCCAGCAGCCAACAGGGGACGAGTGCGGAGACCCAGTACTTC. This chain connects TRBV4-1 to TRBJ2-5; TRBD1 might be the D (6 bases). Germline V gene sequence: CDR1 MGHRA, CDR2 YSYEKL. This CDR3 has 15 amino acids. With 2 bases removed from V and 5 bases from J, the gap between germline ends came to 15 bases.

This clone is judged medium-sized (0.01 to 0.1%). The V gene is TRBV7-7, the J gene TRBJ2-5, with TRBD1 identical over 8 bases. There are 16 residues in the CDR3. Germline CDR1 reads SSHAT; CDR2 reads FNYEAQ (reference sequence). Unmatched junction bases numbered 7, after V lost 3 bases and J lost 1 base. The CDR3 spells CASSFSPGTGQETQYF. The CDR3, as DNA: TGTGCCAGCAGCTTTAGTCCCGGGACAGGCCAAGAGACCCAGTACTTC.

The V and J genes are TRBV7-9 and TRBJ2-7, with D possibly matching TRBD1 (5 bases). Germline-derived CDR1 and CDR2 are SEHNR and FQNEAQ (reference sequence). V lost 5 bases and J lost 5, with 16 bases in between. The CDR3 spans 14 residues. CDR3 nucleotide sequence: TGTGCCAGCAGCCCCCGGGTCAGGGTCCACGAGCAGTACTTC. This translates into CASSPRVRVHEQYF.

This chain links TRBV4-2 with TRBJ2-2; TRBD2 matches 11 bases. This CDR3 contains 17 residues. Germline V gene sequence: CDR1 LGHNA, CDR2 YNFKEQ. Germline trimming cut 4 bases from V and 6 bases from J; bases unmatched to any gene: 10. In nucleotides, the CDR3 is TGTGCCAGCAGCCGATCCACTAGCGGGAGAGGGGCCGGGGAGCTGTTTTTT. Its translation is CASSRSTSGRGAGELFF.

The V call is TRBV6-5, the J call TRBJ1-3; D gene uncertain. V was pared by 2 bases and J by 2 bases, with 10 bases between. In germline, CDR1 is MNHEY, CDR2 SVGAGI. The CDR3 totals 15 residues. The CDR3 DNA reads as TGTGCCAGCAGTTACGTCGGGCCAACTGGAAACACCATATATTTT. This codes for CASSYVGPTGNTIYF.

The V call is TRBV11-2, the J call TRBJ2-7; D possibly matches TRBD1 or TRBD2 (5 bases each). The V gene's germline CDR1 is SGHAT and CDR2 FQNNGV. The germline V and J ends were trimmed by 5 bases and 4 bases, with 21 bases remaining between them. There are 16 residues in the CDR3. The CDR3 DNA reads as TGTGCCAGCAGCCAAGCGGCCGCGAAGTGGGGGTACGAGCAGTACTTC. Its translation: CASSQAAAKWGYEQYF.

The rearrangement joins TRBV27 to TRBJ2-7; 8 bases map to TRBD1. Germline V lookup: CDR1 MNHEY, CDR2 SMNVEV (reference sequence). V dropped 8 bases and J dropped 3; count of bases not matched to a gene: 9. The CDR3 contains 14 residues. The CDR3 here is CASAGGLSLYEQYF. For the CDR3, the DNA is TGTGCCAGCGCAGGGGGCCTTTCACTCTACGAGCAGTACTTC.

This rearrangement joins TRBV6-6 to TRBJ1-5; a possible D gene is TRBD1 (6 bases). The CDR3 is made up of 14 amino acids. Germline CDR1 MNHNY, CDR2 SVGAGI (reference sequence). V gave up 6 bases and J gave up 3 bases, with 12 bases separating them. For the CDR3, the DNA is TGTGCCAGCAGCTCCACAGGGAACAATCAGCCCCAGCATTTT. This encodes CASSSTGNNQPQHF.

The count of this clone is one. The chain uses TRBV27 and TRBJ2-7; TRBD1 aligns across 8 bases. CDR3 length: 15 residues. J gave up 0 bases and V 3 bases, and 4 bases lay outside the gene matches. The V gene's germline CDR1 is MNHEY and CDR2 SMNVEV (reference sequence). In DNA form, the CDR3 reads TGTGCCAGCAGTTTTTCCGGGACAGGCTCCTACGAGCAGTACTTC. Amino acid sequence: CASSFSGTGSYEQYF.

The chain is built from TRBV5-1 and TRBJ1-2, with D hard to call. Per germline, CDR1 SGHRS and CDR2 YFSETQ. V was shortened by 5 bases and J by 6 bases, with 11 bases between the two germline ends. This CDR3 has 12 amino acids. CDR3 protein: CASRGTVDGYTF. The CDR3 DNA is TGCGCCAGCAGGGGCACCGTCGATGGCTACACCTTC.

This chain uses TRBV6-5 with TRBJ1-3; D might be TRBD1 (6 bases). The CDR3 consists of 14 residues. Trimming left V 2 bases short and J 4 bases short, with 9 bases between. The V gene's germline CDR1 is MNHEY and CDR2 SVGAGI. The CDR3 region is CASSYAGAGNTIYF. The DNA for the CDR3 is TGTGCCAGCAGTTACGCGGGGGCCGGAAACACCATATATTTT.

This chain uses TRBV11-3 with TRBJ2-1, with 8 positions matching TRBD2. V lost 4 bases to trimming and J lost 10 bases; unmatched junction nucleotides: 9. Germline values: CDR1 SGHNT, CDR2 YENEEA. The CDR3 contains 14 residues. DNA of the CDR3: TGTGCCAGCAGCTCCGGCCTAGCGGGTTGGGAGCAGTTCTTC. It yields the protein CASSSGLAGWEQFF.

This sequence joins TRBV4-1 and TRBJ2-2; TRBD2 aligns across 7 bases. The CDR3 spans 17 residues. Germline values: CDR1 MGHRA, CDR2 YSYEKL. V lost 0 bases to trimming and J lost 4 bases; unmatched junction nucleotides: 8. The CDR3 region is CASSQDSASGTTGELFF. In nucleotides, the CDR3 is TGCGCCAGCAGCCAAGATAGTGCTAGCGGAACCACCGGGGAGCTGTTTTTT.

The chain recombines TRBV4-3 with TRBJ2-4; 10 nucleotides align to TRBD2. The CDR3 is 18 amino acids. The J segment lost 0 bases and the V segment lost 4 bases, leaving 9 bases of the junction unmatched. Germline V gene data show CDR1 as LGHNA and CDR2 as YSLEER. The CDR3 nucleotides are TGCGCCAGCAGCCCTCGGGCTAGCGGGGGAGTAGCCAAAAACATTCAGTACTTC. The encoded protein is CASSPRASGGVAKNIQYF.

The V gene is TRBV5-5, the J gene TRBJ2-6; weak D call: TRBD1 (6 bases). The CDR3 runs 14 residues. Trimming pared 5 bases from V and 2 bases from J, leaving 8 bases between. The germline V gene has CDR1 SGHKS and CDR2 YYEKEE (reference sequence). CDR3 residues: CASSSGAGANVLTF. Here the CDR3 DNA reads TGTGCCAGCAGTTCAGGGGCTGGGGCCAACGTCCTGACTTTC.

This chain connects TRBV2 to TRBJ2-7; the D call may be TRBD1 or TRBD2 (5 bases each). The CDR3 contains 14 residues. The V gene lost 7 bases and the J gene lost 4 bases, with 17 bases spanning the gap. Germline assignment: CDR1 SNHLY and CDR2 FYNNEI. CDR3 in DNA: TGTGCCAGCACAACAGGTCGAGGGGAATACGAGCAGTACTTC. This encodes CASTTGRGEYEQYF.